This T cell receptor beta chain was observed in a study of technical replicates of blood from several donors. The CDR3 totals 14 residues. CDR1 is GTSNPN and CDR2 is SVGIG in the germline V gene (reference sequence). V gave up 2 bases and J gave up 1 base, with 11 bases separating them. The protocol was immunoSEQ multiplex PCR, while the TCRdb copy is restricted to in-frame clones and leaves out a portion. The data show over 10,000 clones, with 95% seen just once and approximately 7.4% held by the top ten. This clonotype was sampled from a human donor in good health. Sequencing input: PBMCs. This chain connects TRBV30 to TRBJ2-5, with D possibly being TRBD2 (5 bases). CDR3 sequence (DNA): TGTGCCTGGAGTCCCCCCGCGGGCCAAGAGACCCAGTACTTC. It specifies CAWSPPAGQETQYF.